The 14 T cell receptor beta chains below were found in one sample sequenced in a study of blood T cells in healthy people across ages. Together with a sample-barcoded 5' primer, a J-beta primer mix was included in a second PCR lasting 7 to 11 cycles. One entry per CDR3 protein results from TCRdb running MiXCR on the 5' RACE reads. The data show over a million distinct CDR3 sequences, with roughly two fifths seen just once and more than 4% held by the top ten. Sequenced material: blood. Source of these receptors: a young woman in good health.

The CDR3 is CASSYPSGGLYEQFF. The CDR3 DNA reads TGTGCCAGCAGTTACCCTAGCGGGGGGTTGTATGAGCAGTTCTTC. The chain couples TRBV6-2 or TRBV6-3 to TRBJ2-1, with TRBD2 matching over 11 bases. Per the germline V gene, CDR1 is MNHEY and CDR2 is SVGEGT. Unmatched junction bases numbered 5, after V lost 2 bases and J lost 8 bases. The CDR3 sequence is 15 residues long.

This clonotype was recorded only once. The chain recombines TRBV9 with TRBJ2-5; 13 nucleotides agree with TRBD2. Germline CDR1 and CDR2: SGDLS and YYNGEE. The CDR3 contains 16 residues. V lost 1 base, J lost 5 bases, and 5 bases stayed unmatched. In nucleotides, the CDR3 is TGTGCCAGCAGCGTAAGCGGACTAGCGGGAGTTGAGACCCAGTACTTC. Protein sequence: CASSVSGLAGVETQYF. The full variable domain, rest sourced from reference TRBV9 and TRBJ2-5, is DSGVTQTPKHLITATGQRVTLRCSPRSGDLSVYWYQQSLDQGLQFLIQYYNGEERAKGNILERFSAQQFPDLHSELNLSSLELGDSALYFCASSVSGLAGVETQYFGPGTRLLVL.

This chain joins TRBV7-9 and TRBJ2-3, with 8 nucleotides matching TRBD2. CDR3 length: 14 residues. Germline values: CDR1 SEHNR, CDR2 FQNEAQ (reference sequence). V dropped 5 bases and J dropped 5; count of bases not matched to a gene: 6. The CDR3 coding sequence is TGTGCCAGCAGCACCGGGGGGGCGATAGATACGCAGTATTTT. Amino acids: CASSTGGAIDTQYF.

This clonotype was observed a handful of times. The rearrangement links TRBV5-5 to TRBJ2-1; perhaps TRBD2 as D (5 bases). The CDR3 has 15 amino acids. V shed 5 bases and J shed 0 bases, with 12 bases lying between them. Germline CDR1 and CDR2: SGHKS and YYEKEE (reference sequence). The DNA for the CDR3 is TGTGCCAGCAGGGTGACTGGGAGCTCCTACAATGAGCAGTTCTTC. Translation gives CASRVTGSSYNEQFF. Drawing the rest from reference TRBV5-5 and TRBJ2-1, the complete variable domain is DAGVTQSPTHLIKTRGQQVTLRCSPISGHKSVSWYQQVLGQGPQFIFQYYEKEERGRGNFPDRFSARQFPNYSSELNVNALLLGDSALYLCASRVTGSSYNEQFFGPGTRLTVL.

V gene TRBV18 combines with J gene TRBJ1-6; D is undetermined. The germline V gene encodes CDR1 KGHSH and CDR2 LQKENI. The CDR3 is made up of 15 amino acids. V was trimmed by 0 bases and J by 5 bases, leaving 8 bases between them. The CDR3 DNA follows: TGTGCCAGCTCACCACCAGCTGGAAATAATTCACCCCTCCACTTT. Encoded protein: CASSPPAGNNSPLHF.

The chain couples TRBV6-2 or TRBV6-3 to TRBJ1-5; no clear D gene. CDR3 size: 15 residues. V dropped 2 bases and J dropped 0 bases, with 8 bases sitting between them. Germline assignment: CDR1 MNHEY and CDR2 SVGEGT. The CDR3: CASSYPGYSNQPQHF. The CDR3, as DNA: TGTGCCAGCAGTTACCCGGGTTATAGCAATCAGCCCCAGCATTTT.

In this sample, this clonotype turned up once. The CDR3: CASSLRGWEGDSGANVLTF. DNA of the CDR3: TGTGCCAGCAGTCTAAGGGGCTGGGAAGGCGATTCTGGGGCCAACGTCCTGACTTTC. The rearrangement uses TRBV27 and TRBJ2-6; a possible D gene is TRBD1 (5 bases). Germline V gene sequence: CDR1 MNHEY, CDR2 SMNVEV (reference sequence). V was cut by 5 bases and J by 1 base, with 21 bases left in between. The CDR3 extends over 19 amino acids. Supplemented by reference TRBV27 and TRBJ2-6, the full variable domain reads EAQVTQNPRYLITVTGKKLTVTCSQNMNHEYMSWYRQDPGLGLRQIYYSMNVEVTDKGDVPEGYKVSRKEKRNFPLILESPSPNQTSLYFCASSLRGWEGDSGANVLTFGAGSRLTVL.

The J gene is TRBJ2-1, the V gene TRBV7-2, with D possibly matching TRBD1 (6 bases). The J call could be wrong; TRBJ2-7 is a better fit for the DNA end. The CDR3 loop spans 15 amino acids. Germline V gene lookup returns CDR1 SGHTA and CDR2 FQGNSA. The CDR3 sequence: CASSRDNPSYNEQYF. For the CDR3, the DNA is TGTGCCAGCAGCCGGGACAATCCTTCCTACAATGAGCAGTACTTC.

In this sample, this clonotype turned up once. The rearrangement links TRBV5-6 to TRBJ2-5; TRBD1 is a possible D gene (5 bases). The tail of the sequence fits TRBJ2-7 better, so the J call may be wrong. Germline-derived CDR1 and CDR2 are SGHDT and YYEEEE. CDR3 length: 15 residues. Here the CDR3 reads CASSSSVQGTYEQYF. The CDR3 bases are TGTGCCAGCAGCTCCTCAGTGCAGGGAACCTACGAGCAGTACTTC.

The CDR3: CSARGPDRERGNEQYF. The CDR3 nucleotides are TGCAGTGCTAGAGGCCCAGACAGGGAGAGAGGCAATGAGCAGTACTTC. The J gene is TRBJ2-7, the V gene TRBV20-1, with 7 bases lining up with TRBD1. The V gene's germline CDR1 is DFQATT and CDR2 SNEGSKA (reference sequence). There are 16 residues in the CDR3. Trimming removed 1 base from V and 7 bases from J; junction bases left unmatched: 16.

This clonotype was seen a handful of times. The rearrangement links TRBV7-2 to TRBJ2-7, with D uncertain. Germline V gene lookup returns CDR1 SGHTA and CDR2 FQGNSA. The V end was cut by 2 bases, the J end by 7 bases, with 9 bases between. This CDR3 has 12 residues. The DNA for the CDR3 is TGTGCCAGCAGCTTATTAGAGATAGAGCAGTACTTC. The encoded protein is CASSLLEIEQYF.

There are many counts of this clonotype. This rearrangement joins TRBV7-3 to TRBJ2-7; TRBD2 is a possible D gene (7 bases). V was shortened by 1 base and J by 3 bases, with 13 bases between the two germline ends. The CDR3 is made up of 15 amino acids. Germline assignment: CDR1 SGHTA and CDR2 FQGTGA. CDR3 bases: TGTGCCAGCAGCTTAAAAGGCGGGGGCCACTACGAGCAGTACTTC. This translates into CASSLKGGGHYEQYF. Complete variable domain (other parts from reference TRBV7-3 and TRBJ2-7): GAGVSQTPSNKVTEKGKYVELRCDPISGHTALYWYRQSLGQGPEFLIYFQGTGAADDSGLPNDRFFAVRPEGSVSTLKIQRTERGDSAVYLCASSLKGGGHYEQYFGPGTRLTVT.

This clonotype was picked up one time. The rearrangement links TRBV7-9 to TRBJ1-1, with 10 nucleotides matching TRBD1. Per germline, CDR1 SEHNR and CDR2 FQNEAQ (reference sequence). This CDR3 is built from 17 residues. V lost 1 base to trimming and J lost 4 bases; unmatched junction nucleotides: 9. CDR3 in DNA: TGTGCCAGCAGCTTAGTAGGGACAGGGGTGTATAGCACTGAAGCTTTCTTT. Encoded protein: CASSLVGTGVYSTEAFF.

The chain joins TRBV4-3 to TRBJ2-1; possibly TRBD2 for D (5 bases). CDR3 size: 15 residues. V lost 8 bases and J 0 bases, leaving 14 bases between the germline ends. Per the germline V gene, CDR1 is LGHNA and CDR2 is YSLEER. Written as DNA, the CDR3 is TGCGCCAGCGGCCCGACTATAAACTCCTACAATGAGCAGTTCTTC. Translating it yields CASGPTINSYNEQFF.